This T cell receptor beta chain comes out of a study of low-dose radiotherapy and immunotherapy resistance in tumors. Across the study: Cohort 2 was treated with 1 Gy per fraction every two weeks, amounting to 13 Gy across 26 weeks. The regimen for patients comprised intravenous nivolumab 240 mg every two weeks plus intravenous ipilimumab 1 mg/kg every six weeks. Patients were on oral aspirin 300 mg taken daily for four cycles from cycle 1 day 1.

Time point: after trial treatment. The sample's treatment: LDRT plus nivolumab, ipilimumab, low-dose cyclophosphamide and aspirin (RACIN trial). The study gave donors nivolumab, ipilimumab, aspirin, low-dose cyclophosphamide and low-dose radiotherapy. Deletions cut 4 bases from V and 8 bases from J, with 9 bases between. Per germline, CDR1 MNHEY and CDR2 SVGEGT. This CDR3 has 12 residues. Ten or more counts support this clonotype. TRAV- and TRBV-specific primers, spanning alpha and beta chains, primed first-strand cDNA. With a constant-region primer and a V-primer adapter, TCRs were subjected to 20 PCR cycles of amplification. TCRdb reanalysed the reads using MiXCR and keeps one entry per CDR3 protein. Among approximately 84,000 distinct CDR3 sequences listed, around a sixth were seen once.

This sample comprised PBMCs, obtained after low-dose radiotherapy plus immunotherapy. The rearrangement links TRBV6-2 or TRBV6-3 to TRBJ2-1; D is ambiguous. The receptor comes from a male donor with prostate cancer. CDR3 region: CASSFPVYEQFF. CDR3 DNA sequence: TGTGCCAGCAGTTTCCCAGTGTATGAGCAGTTCTTC.